The next 7 T cell receptor beta chains were all read from a single sample in a study of T cell responses to AZD1222 COVID-19 vaccine (dated by TCRdb to about 2021). Library construction relied on the immunoSEQ multiplex PCR assay. The immuneACCESS repertoire file appears here via TCRdb, limited to in-frame rearrangements. These files lack a portion of the clones; in checked studies, under half of the deficit traces to unresolved V genes, and the cause of the others is not known. The sample profile shows 250,000 or so clones; approximately 93% of them were found once. The top ten constitute approximately 0.52% of the sample. The sample's time point, from its label and the paper: baseline before first vaccination. The sample in question was peripheral blood, obtained on day 0 of AZD1222 vaccination. Receptors were obtained from an adult in good health.

The chain uses TRBV5-5 and TRBJ2-3; perhaps TRBD2 as D (6 bases). The CDR3 sequence is 15 residues long. V was cut by 0 bases and J by 2 bases, with 10 bases left in between. Germline V gene sequence: CDR1 SGHKS, CDR2 YYEKEE (reference sequence). The CDR3 DNA follows: TGTGCCAGCAGCTTGGGGTCTAGCGCCACAGATACGCAGTATTTT. It yields the protein CASSLGSSATDTQYF.

The chain carries TRBV6-5 and TRBJ1-4; maybe TRBD1 (5 bases). Trimming took 4 bases from V and 7 from J, leaving 16 bases between them. CDR3 length: 15 amino acids. From germline, CDR1 is MNHEY and CDR2 SVGAGI. The CDR3 DNA follows: TGTGCCAGCAGTTGGGGGGGGTCACCGCCTGAAAAACTGTTTTTT. Translation gives CASSWGGSPPEKLFF.

This chain's CDR3 is CAISESAVGGETQYF. CDR3 nucleotide sequence: TGTGCCATCAGTGAGTCGGCGGTGGGGGGAGAGACCCAGTACTTC. The chain joins TRBV10-3 to TRBJ2-5, with D tentatively TRBD2 (6 bases). Germline V CDR1 and CDR2: ENHRY, SYGVKD. Trimming took off 0 bases at V and 4 bases at J, with 12 bases between the two ends. The CDR3 sequence is 15 residues long.

The gene calls are TRBV5-1 and TRBJ1-1; TRBD1 aligns across 9 bases. The junction had 10 bases not matched to a gene; V was cut back by 4 bases and J by 0 bases. Germline CDR1 and CDR2: SGHRS and YFSETQ. The CDR3 has 17 amino acids. The CDR3 reads CASSLGQGRYMNTEAFF. The DNA for the CDR3 is TGCGCCAGCAGCCTTGGACAGGGGCGCTACATGAACACTGAAGCTTTCTTT.

The chain combines TRBV28 with TRBJ2-5, with a weak D call TRBD1 (5 bases). Per germline, CDR1 MDHEN and CDR2 SYDVKM. V gave up 6 bases and J gave up 4 bases, with 9 bases separating them. This CDR3 has 12 amino acids. The CDR3 DNA reads as TGTGCCAGCAGCCAGGGTTTAGAGACCCAGTACTTC. Translating it yields CASSQGLETQYF.

This chain uses TRBV18 with TRBJ2-7, with TRBD1 identical over 9 bases. Per the germline V gene, CDR1 is KGHSH and CDR2 is LQKENI. Trimming at V came to 3 bases and at J to 4 bases, leaving 10 bases not matched to a gene. This CDR3 spans 16 amino acids. The CDR3 bases are TGTGCCAGCTCACCCACGGTAGGGACAGGGATTTACGAGCAGTACTTC. It translates to CASSPTVGTGIYEQYF.

For the CDR3, the DNA is TGTGCCAGCTCACCACCGGTAGACAGATACAATGAGCAGTTCTTC. This translates into CASSPPVDRYNEQFF. The gene calls are TRBV18 and TRBJ2-1; tentatively, D is TRBD1 (5 bases). The CDR3 is 15 residues long. The germline CDR1 and CDR2 sequences are KGHSH and LQKENI. Trimming cost V 0 bases and J 4 bases, with 10 bases left between them.